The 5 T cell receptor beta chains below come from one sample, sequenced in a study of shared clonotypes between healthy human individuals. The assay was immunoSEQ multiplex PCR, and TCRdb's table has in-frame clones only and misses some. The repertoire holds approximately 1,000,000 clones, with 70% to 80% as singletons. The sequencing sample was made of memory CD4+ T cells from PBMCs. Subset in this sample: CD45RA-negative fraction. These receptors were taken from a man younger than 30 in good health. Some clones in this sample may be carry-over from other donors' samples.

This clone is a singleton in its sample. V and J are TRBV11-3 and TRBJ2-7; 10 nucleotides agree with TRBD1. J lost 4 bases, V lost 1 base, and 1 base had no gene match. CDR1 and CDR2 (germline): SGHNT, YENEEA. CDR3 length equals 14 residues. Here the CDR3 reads CASSLGQGAYEQYF. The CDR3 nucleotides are TGTGCCAGCAGCTTAGGACAGGGGGCGTACGAGCAGTACTTC.

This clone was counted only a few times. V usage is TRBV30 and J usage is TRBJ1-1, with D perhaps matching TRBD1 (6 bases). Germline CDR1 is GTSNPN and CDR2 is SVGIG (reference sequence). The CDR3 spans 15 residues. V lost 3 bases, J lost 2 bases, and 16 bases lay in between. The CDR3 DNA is TGTGCCTGGAGGAGAGGCAGGGGCTTTAACACTGAAGCTTTCTTT. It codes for CAWRRGRGFNTEAFF.

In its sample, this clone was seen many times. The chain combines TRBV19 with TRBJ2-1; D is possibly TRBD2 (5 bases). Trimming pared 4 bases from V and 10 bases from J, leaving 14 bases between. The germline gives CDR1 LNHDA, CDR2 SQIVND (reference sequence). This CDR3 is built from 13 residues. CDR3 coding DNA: TGTGCCAGTAGTAGAACGGGTAGCGACGAGCAGTTCTTC. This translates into CASSRTGSDEQFF.

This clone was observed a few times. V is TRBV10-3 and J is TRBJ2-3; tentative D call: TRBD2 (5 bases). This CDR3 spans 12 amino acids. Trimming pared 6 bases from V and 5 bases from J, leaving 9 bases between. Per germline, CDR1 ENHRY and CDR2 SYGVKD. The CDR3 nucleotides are TGTGCCATCAGAGCGAGCGGAGATACGCAGTATTTT. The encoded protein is CAIRASGDTQYF.

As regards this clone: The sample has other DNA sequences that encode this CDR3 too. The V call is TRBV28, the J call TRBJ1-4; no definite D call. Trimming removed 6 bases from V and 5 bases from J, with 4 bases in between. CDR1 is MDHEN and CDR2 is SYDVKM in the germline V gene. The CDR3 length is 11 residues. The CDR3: CASRRNEKLFF. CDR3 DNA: TGTGCCAGCAGACGAAATGAAAAACTGTTTTTT.